This T cell receptor (beta chain) was observed in a study of blood T cells in healthy people across ages. About the study: About one barcoded beta molecule per two T cells was the capture yield of template switching.

CDR3 size: 12 residues. The study drew donors from healthy Caucasian individuals in Russia aged roughly 6 to 90. With a J-beta primer mix and a sample-barcoded 5' primer, a second PCR ran roughly 6 to 11 cycles. TCRdb reprocessed the 5' RACE reads via MiXCR and lists one record per CDR3 protein. Here the sample spans about a million distinct CDR3 sequences, about 48% being singletons. The source of this sequence is a man aged 30 to 39 in good health. Sequenced input: blood. V is TRBV21-1 and J is TRBJ2-3; the table's D call, TRBD2, has no DNA check behind it. TRBV21-1 is designated a pseudogene. The CDR3 bases are TGTGCCAGCAGTTGCGGGAGAGATACGCAGTATTTT. Its protein is CASSCGRDTQYF.